This TCR beta chain is drawn from a study of Graves' ophthalmopathy and Graves' hyperthyroidism. The authors amplified TCR beta CDR3 regions from RNA transcripts. HTBI-primed first-round RT-PCR preceded second-round multiplex PCR. TCRdb processed the multiplex PCR reads anew with MiXCR; each CDR3 protein has one entry. This repertoire shows 150,000 to 200,000 distinct CDR3 sequences, more than 30% found once; its top ten account for around 5.5%. What supplied the PBMCs was about 10 ml of fresh peripheral blood. Trimming removed 0 bases at V and 0 bases at J, with 11 bases between. The CDR3 is 16 amino acids. CDR1 and CDR2 (germline): MNHEY, SVGAGI.

The chain employs TRBV6-5 and TRBJ1-2; no clear D gene. The sequence was obtained from a woman aged 40 to 55 with Graves' ophthalmopathy. Material for sequencing was peripheral blood. CDR3 DNA: TGTGCCAGCAGTTACTCGAGTAGTAGTGCTAACTATGGCTACACCTTC. Translating it yields CASSYSSSSANYGYTF.